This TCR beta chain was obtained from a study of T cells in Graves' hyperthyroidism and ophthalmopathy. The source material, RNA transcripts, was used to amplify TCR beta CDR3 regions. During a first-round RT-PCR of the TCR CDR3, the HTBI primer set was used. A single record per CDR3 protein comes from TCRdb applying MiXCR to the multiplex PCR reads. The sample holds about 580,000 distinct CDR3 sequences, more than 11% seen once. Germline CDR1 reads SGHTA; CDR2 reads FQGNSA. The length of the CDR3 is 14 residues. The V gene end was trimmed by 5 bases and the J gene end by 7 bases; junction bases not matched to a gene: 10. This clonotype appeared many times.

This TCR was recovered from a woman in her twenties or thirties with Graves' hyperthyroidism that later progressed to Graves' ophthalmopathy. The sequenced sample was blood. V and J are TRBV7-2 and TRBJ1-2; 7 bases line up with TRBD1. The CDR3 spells CASSPLTGSVGYTF. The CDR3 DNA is TGTGCCAGCAGCCCTCTGACAGGGTCGGTTGGCTACACCTTC.